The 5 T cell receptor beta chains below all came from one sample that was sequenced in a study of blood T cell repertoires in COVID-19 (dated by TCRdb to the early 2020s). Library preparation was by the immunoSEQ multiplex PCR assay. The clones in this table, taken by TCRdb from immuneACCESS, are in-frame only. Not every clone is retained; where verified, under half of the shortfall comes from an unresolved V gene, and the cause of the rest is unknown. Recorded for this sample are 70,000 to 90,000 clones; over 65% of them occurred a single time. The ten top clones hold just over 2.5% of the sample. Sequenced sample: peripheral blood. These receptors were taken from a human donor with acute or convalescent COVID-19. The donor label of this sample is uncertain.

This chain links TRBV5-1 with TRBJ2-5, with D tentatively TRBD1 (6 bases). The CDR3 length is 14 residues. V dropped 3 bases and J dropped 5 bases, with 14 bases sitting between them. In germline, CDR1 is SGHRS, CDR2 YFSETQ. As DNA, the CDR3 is TGCGCCAGCAGCTCTGGGACAACGAGGGAGACCCAGTACTTC. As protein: CASSSGTTRETQYF. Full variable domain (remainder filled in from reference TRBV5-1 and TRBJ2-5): KAGVTQTPRYLIKTRGQQVTLSCSPISGHRSVSWYQQTPGQGLQFLFEYFSETQRNKGNFPGRFSGRQFSNSRSEMNVSTLELGDSALYLCASSSGTTRETQYFGPGTRLLVL.

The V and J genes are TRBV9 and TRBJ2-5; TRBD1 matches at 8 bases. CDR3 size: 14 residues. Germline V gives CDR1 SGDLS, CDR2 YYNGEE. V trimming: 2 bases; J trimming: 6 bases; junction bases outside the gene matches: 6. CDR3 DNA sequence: TGTGCCAGCAGCGTGGGGACAGGCTTACAGACCCAGTACTTC. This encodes CASSVGTGLQTQYF.

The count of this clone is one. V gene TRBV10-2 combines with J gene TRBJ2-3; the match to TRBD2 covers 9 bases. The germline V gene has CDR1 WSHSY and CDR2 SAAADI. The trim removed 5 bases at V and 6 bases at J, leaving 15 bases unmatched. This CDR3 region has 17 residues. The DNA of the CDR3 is TGCGCCAGCAGTTTCCTCGCTAGCGGGGCTTCCCGGGATACGCAGTATTTT. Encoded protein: CASSFLASGASRDTQYF.

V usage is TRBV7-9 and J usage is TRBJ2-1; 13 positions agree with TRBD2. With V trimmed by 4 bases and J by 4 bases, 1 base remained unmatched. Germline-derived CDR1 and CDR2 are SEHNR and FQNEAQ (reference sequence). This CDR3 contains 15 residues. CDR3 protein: CASSSGLAGYNEQFF. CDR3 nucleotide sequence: TGTGCCAGCAGCTCGGGACTAGCGGGATACAATGAGCAGTTCTTC.

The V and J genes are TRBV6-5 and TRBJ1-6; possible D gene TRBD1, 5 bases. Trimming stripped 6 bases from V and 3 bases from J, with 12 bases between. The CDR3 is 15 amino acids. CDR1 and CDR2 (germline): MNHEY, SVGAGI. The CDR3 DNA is TGTGCCAGCAGCTCCAGACAGAACTATAATTCACCCCTCCACTTT. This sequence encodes CASSSRQNYNSPLHF.